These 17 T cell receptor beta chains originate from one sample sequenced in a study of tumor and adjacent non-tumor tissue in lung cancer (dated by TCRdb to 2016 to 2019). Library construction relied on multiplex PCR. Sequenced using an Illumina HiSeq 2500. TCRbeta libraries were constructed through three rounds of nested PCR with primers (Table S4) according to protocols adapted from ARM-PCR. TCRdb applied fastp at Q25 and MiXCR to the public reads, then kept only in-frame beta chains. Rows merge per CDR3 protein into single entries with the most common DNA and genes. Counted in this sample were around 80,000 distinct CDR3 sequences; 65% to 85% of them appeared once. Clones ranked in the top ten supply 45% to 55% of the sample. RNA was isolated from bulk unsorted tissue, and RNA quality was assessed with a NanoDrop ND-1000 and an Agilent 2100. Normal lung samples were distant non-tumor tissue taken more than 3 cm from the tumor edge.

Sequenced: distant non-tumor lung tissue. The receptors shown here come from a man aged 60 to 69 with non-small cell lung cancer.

CDR3 in DNA: TGTGCCAGCAGCTTAGAGCCCGCCTCCTACAATGAGCAGTTCTTC. Translation gives CASSLEPASYNEQFF. V gene TRBV11-2 combines with J gene TRBJ2-1; D is undetermined. This CDR3 region has 15 residues. The V gene's germline CDR1 is SGHAT and CDR2 FQNNGV. V lost 0 bases and J lost 0, with 6 bases in between.

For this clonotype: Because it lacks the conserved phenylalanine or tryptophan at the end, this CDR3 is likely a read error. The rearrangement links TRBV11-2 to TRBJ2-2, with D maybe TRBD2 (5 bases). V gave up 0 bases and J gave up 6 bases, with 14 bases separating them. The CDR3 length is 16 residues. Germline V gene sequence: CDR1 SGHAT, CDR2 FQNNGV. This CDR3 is CASSLEPPTSSGELFY. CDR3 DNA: TGTGCCAGCAGCTTAGAACCCCCCACTAGTTCCGGGGAGCTGTTTTAC.

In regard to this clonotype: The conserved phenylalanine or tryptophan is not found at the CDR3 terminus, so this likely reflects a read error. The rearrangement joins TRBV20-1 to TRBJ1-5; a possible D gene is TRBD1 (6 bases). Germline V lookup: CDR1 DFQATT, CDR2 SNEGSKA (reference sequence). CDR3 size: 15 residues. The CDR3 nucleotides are TGCAGAAGCCTGAGGGCGGGACATAGCAATCAGCCCCAGCATCTT. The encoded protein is CRSLRAGHSNQPQHL.

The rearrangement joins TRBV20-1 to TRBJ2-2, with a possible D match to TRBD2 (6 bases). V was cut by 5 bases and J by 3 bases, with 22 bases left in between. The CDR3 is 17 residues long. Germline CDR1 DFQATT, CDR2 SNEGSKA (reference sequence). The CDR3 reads CSAPRIHARRDTGELFF. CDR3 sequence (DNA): TGCAGTGCTCCGCGAATACATGCACGGAGGGACACCGGGGAGCTGTTTTTT.

As DNA, the CDR3 is TGTGCCAGCAGTTTATTTCGGTCAACTAATGAAAAACTGTTTTTT. Translating it yields CASSLFRSTNEKLFF. The V and J genes are TRBV28 and TRBJ1-4; D uncertain. This CDR3 is built from 15 residues. V lost 1 base, J lost 0 bases, and 6 bases lay in between. Germline V gives CDR1 MDHEN, CDR2 SYDVKM.

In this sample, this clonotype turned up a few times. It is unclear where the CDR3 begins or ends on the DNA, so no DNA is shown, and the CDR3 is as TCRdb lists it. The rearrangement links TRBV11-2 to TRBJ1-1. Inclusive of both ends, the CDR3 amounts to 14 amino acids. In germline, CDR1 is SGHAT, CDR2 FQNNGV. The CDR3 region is CANTLVGRGTETFF.

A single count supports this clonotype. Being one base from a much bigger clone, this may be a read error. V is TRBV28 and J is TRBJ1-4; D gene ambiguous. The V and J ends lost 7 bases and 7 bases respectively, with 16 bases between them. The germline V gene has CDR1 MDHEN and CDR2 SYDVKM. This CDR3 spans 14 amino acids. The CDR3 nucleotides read TGTGCCAGCACCTGGTCCATAGGGAGTGAAAAACTGTTTTTT. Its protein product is CASTWSIGSEKLFF.

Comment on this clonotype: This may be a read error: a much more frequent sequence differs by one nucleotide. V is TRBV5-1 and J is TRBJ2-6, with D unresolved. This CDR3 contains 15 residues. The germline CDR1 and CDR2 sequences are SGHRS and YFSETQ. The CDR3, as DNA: TGCGCCAGCAGCTCTCAAAACTCTGGGACCAACGTCCTGACTTTC. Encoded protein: CASSSQNSGTNVLTF.

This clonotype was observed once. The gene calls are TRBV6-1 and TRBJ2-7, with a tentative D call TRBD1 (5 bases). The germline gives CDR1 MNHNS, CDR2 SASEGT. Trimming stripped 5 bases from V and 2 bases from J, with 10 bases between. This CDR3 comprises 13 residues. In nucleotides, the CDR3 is TGTGCCAGCAGTCCGCAGGGTCCCTACGAGCAGTACTTC. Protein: CASSPQGPYEQYF.

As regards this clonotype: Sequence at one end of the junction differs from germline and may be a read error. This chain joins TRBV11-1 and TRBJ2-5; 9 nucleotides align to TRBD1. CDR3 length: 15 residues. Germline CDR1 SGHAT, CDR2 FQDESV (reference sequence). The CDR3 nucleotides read TGTATCAGCAGCCCCTTCGACAGGGGGAAAGAGACCCACTACTTC. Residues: CISSPFDRGKETHYF.

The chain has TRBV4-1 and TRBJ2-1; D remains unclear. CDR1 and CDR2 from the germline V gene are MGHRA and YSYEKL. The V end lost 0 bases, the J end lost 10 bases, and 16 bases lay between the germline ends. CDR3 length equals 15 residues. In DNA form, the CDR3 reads TGCGCCAGCAGCCAAGAACCTGTGGAGCGTGGAGAGCAGTTCTTC. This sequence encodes CASSQEPVERGEQFF.

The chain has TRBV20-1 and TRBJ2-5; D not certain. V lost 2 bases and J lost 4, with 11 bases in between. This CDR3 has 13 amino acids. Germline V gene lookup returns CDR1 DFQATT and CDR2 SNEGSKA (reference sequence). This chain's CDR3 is CSARTGHGETQYF. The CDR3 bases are TGCAGTGCTAGAACCGGGCATGGAGAGACCCAGTACTTC.

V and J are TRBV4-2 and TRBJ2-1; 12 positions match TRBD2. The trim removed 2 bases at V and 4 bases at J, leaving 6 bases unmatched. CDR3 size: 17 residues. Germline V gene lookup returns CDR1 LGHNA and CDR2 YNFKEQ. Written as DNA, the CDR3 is TGTGCCAGCAGCCAATGTTCTAGCGGGGGGGCTTACAATGAGCAGTTCTTC. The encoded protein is CASSQCSSGGAYNEQFF.

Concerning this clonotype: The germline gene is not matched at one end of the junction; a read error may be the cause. In DNA form, the CDR3 reads TGTGCCGGCAGCTCGCACGGACTGCAGGCTGAAGCTTTCTTT. Translating gives CAGSSHGLQAEAFF. The rearrangement joins TRBV11-3 to TRBJ1-1; D gene uncertain. This CDR3 spans 14 amino acids. The germline gives CDR1 SGHNT, CDR2 YENEEA.

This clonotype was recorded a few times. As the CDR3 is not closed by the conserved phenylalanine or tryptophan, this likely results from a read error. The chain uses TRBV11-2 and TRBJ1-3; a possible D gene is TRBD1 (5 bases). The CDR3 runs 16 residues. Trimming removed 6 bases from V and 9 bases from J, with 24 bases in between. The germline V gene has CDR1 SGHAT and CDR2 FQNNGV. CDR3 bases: TGTGCCAGCAGTTTACCCCATGCAGGGACGGAGGGCACCATATATCTT. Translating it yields CASSLPHAGTEGTIYL.

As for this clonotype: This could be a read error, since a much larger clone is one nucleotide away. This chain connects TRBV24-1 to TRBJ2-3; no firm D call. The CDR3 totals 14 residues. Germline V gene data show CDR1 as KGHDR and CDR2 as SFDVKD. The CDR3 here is CAISGRRSTDTQYF. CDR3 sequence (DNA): TGTGCCATCAGTGGACGACGTAGCACAGATACGCAGTATTTT.

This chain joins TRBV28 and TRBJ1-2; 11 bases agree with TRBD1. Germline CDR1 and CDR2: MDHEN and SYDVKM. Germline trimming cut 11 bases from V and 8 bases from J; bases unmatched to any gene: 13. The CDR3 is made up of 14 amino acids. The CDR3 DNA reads TGTGCCGTAGCTGAGGGACAGGGGGTGCGAGGCTACACCTTC. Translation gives CAVAEGQGVRGYTF.